These 20 T cell receptor beta chains were all obtained from the same sample, sequenced in a study of blood T cell repertoires in COVID-19. Sequencing used immunoSEQ multiplex PCR; TCRdb keeps in-frame clones, though not all of them. The table shows around 140,000 clones, with 88% occurring only once. Sequenced input: peripheral blood. The receptors were sampled from a man aged 65 to 85 with acute or convalescent COVID-19.

The chain couples TRBV27 to TRBJ2-7, with 9 nucleotides matching TRBD1. Germline CDR1 MNHEY, CDR2 SMNVEV (reference sequence). The V and J ends lost 4 bases and 2 bases, in that order; junction bases with no gene match: 6. The CDR3 has 15 residues. CDR3 in DNA: TGTGCCAGCAGTTCACCGGGACAGGGCCCCTACGAGCAGTACTTC. Its protein is CASSSPGQGPYEQYF.

The chain combines TRBV6-5 with TRBJ1-2; D perhaps matches TRBD1 (6 bases). CDR3 length: 14 amino acids. The germline V and J ends were trimmed by 2 bases and 5 bases, with 12 bases remaining between them. The germline CDR1 and CDR2 sequences are MNHEY and SVGAGI. The CDR3 DNA is TGTGCCAGCAGTTACCAGGGGCTAGGGTATGGCTACACCTTC. Its protein product is CASSYQGLGYGYTF.

The V call is TRBV21-1, the J call TRBJ2-7; the table calls TRBD2, which could not be checked here. TRBV21-1 is annotated as a pseudogene. This CDR3 contains 16 residues. For the CDR3, the DNA is TGTGCCAGCAGCATAGATGGCGGGGCAATAACCTACGAGCAGTACTTC. This encodes CASSIDGGAITYEQYF.

The chain uses TRBV5-5 and TRBJ2-2, with 11 bases that match TRBD2. After removal of 3 bases from V and 3 bases from J, the junction contained 10 bases not matched to a gene. From germline, CDR1 is SGHKS and CDR2 YYEKEE (reference sequence). This CDR3 region has 18 residues. Here the CDR3 reads CASSWAPGLAVDTGELFF. In DNA, the CDR3 is TGTGCCAGCAGCTGGGCCCCGGGACTAGCGGTAGACACCGGGGAGCTGTTTTTT.

The gene calls are TRBV13 and TRBJ1-6; a weak D match, TRBD1 (6 bases). The germline V gene has CDR1 PRHDT and CDR2 FYEKMQ (reference sequence). Trimming removed 4 bases from V and 8 bases from J, with 12 bases in between. The CDR3 contains 14 residues. CDR3 region: CASSSSRGDSPLHF. The DNA of the CDR3 is TGTGCCAGCAGCTCAAGCAGGGGAGATTCACCCCTCCACTTT.

The rearrangement uses TRBV7-9 and TRBJ1-2, with D tentatively TRBD1 (5 bases). The V gene lost 2 bases and the J gene lost 6 bases, with 19 bases spanning the gap. Germline V lookup: CDR1 SEHNR, CDR2 FQNEAQ (reference sequence). This CDR3 spans 16 amino acids. The CDR3 region has the DNA TGTGCCAGCAGCTTATTGGGAGGGAGTGGGACGAATGGCTACACCTTC. This gives the protein CASSLLGGSGTNGYTF.

The chain carries TRBV28 and TRBJ1-5; possible D gene TRBD1, 5 bases. Trimming shortened V by 3 bases and J by 5 bases, and 17 bases separated the two germline ends. This CDR3 is built from 16 residues. Germline CDR1 MDHEN, CDR2 SYDVKM. The CDR3 sequence: CASSLRSWGLYQPQHF. The DNA of the CDR3 is TGTGCCAGCAGTTTGCGTTCTTGGGGCCTCTATCAGCCCCAGCATTTT.

This sequence joins TRBV10-3 and TRBJ1-1; 8 bases align to TRBD1. V trimming: 0 bases; J trimming: 5 bases; junction bases outside the gene matches: 5. Per germline, CDR1 ENHRY and CDR2 SYGVKD. The CDR3 consists of 15 residues. CDR3 in amino acids: CAISESGQGATEAFF. As DNA, the CDR3 is TGTGCCATCAGTGAGTCGGGGCAGGGGGCAACTGAAGCTTTCTTT.

This chain joins TRBV15 and TRBJ2-2; TRBD2 is a possible D gene (5 bases). The CDR3 extends over 14 amino acids. Deletions cut 6 bases from V and 2 bases from J, with 10 bases between. Germline values: CDR1 LNHNV, CDR2 YYDKDF (reference sequence). The CDR3: CATRRSSNTGELFF. DNA for the CDR3: TGTGCCACCAGGCGCTCTAGCAACACCGGGGAGCTGTTTTTT.

The chain carries TRBV7-3 and TRBJ1-2; TRBD1 aligns across 10 bases. CDR1 is SGHTA, CDR2 FQGTGA, per germline. The trim removed 6 bases at V and 4 bases at J, leaving 5 bases unmatched. The CDR3 extends over 14 amino acids. This CDR3 reads CASSGGQGRYGYTF. CDR3 DNA sequence: TGTGCCAGCAGTGGGGGACAGGGGCGCTATGGCTACACCTTC.

The chain couples TRBV6-5 to TRBJ2-6, with D possibly matching TRBD1 (6 bases). Trimming took off 3 bases at V and 0 bases at J, with 9 bases between the two ends. This CDR3 spans 16 amino acids. Looked up from germline, CDR1 is MNHEY and CDR2 is SVGAGI. This CDR3 reads CASSYTGFSGANVLTF. The DNA of the CDR3 is TGTGCCAGCAGTTATACAGGGTTCTCTGGGGCCAACGTCCTGACTTTC.

J is TRBJ1-2 and V is TRBV7-2; D perhaps matches TRBD1 (5 bases). Per germline, CDR1 SGHTA and CDR2 FQGNSA. V was cut by 3 bases and J by 6 bases, with 17 bases left in between. The CDR3 length is 15 residues. The CDR3 protein is CASSFWDSEGHGYTF. The DNA of the CDR3 is TGTGCCAGCAGCTTTTGGGACTCCGAGGGGCATGGCTACACCTTC.

This rearrangement joins TRBV19 to TRBJ1-6; the D gene is possibly TRBD1 (6 bases). The germline gives CDR1 LNHDA, CDR2 SQIVND (reference sequence). The CDR3 length is 15 residues. Trimming pared 6 bases from V and 5 bases from J, leaving 14 bases between. The CDR3 bases are TGTGCCAGTAGCCCCAGGGGCCGAGATAATTCACCCCTCCACTTT. This sequence encodes CASSPRGRDNSPLHF.

The genes are TRBV27 and TRBJ2-1; 8 bases line up with TRBD2. The CDR3 is 14 residues long. Trimming at V came to 7 bases and at J to 4 bases, leaving 6 bases not matched to a gene. Germline V gene lookup returns CDR1 MNHEY and CDR2 SMNVEV (reference sequence). For the CDR3, the DNA is TGTGCCAGCACCCCGGGACTAGGATACAATGAGCAGTTCTTC. Translated, it gives CASTPGLGYNEQFF.

This chain links TRBV7-9 with TRBJ1-5, with 9 bases identical to TRBD1. V dropped 5 bases and J dropped 4; count of bases not matched to a gene: 3. The CDR3 loop spans 14 amino acids. Germline-derived CDR1 and CDR2 are SEHNR and FQNEAQ (reference sequence). CDR3 bases: TGTGCCAGCAGCCCGGGACAGGGAAATCAGCCCCAGCATTTT. Translating gives CASSPGQGNQPQHF.

This clone was recorded once. V and J are TRBV29-1 and TRBJ2-7, with D perhaps matching TRBD1 (6 bases). The germline V gene has CDR1 SQVTM and CDR2 ANQGSEA. V gave up 6 bases and J gave up 6 bases, with 15 bases separating them. This CDR3 contains 12 residues. CDR3 residues: CSVTDTGSEQYF. The CDR3, as DNA: TGCAGCGTAACCGATACAGGGAGCGAGCAGTACTTC.

The V and J genes are TRBV5-1 and TRBJ2-7; D not certain. The germline V gene has CDR1 SGHRS and CDR2 YFSETQ. The V gene lost 2 bases and the J gene lost 0 bases, with 12 bases spanning the gap. This CDR3 is 15 amino acids long. The CDR3 reads CASSFLPEPSYEQYF. The CDR3 DNA is TGCGCCAGCAGCTTTTTGCCCGAGCCCTCCTACGAGCAGTACTTC.

The table lists this clone with a count of one. The chain links TRBV18 to TRBJ1-1, with a tentative D call TRBD1 (5 bases). Germline values: CDR1 KGHSH, CDR2 LQKENI. CDR3 length equals 14 residues. The ends were cut back, 3 bases at V and 4 bases at J, with 12 bases in the middle. The CDR3 loop reads CASSPGRRGTEAFF. The CDR3 region has the DNA TGTGCCAGCTCACCGGGGAGGAGGGGCACTGAAGCTTTCTTT.

This clone was seen a few times. The rearrangement uses TRBV3-1 (or the pseudogene TRBV3-2) and TRBJ1-2; D might be TRBD1 (6 bases). This CDR3 is 13 amino acids long. V shed 5 bases and J shed 7 bases, with 14 bases lying between them. CDR1 and CDR2 from the germline V gene are LGHDT and YNNKEL (reference sequence). The CDR3 DNA is TGTGCCAGCAGCTACGACAGGCTTTCTGGCTACACCTTC. Its translation: CASSYDRLSGYTF.

The rearrangement links TRBV29-1 to TRBJ1-2; D perhaps matches TRBD1 (6 bases). The CDR3 totals 17 residues. V lost 0 bases to trimming and J lost 1 base, with 18 bases between them. Per germline, CDR1 SQVTM and CDR2 ANQGSEA. This CDR3 reads CSVEDHPTGSGNYGYTF. In nucleotides, the CDR3 is TGCAGCGTTGAAGATCACCCCACAGGGAGCGGTAACTATGGCTACACCTTC.